The rows below give T cell receptor beta chains drawn from one sample of a study of T cell repertoires in cytomegalovirus infection. One entry per CDR3 protein, called by TCRdb with MiXCR from the reads. The sample has some 160,000 distinct CDR3 sequences; approximately 17% are singletons. Sequencing was carried out using CD8+ T cells from PBMCs. These receptors were obtained from a human donor in good health (CMV status not recorded). Some clones in this sample may be carry-over from other donors' samples. Both conserved end residues are part of each CDR3. Each record gives: CDR3 protein, CDR3 DNA, clone size, D gene, J gene, CDR3 length, V gene. D genes are given only for firm matches. Some rows mark clone size as missing; the rest say once, few, many or name a class of expanded clone.

CDR3 protein: CSALYRAVQYTEAFF
CDR3 DNA: TGCAGTGCGCTTTACAGGGCTGTTCAGTACACTGAAGCTTTCTTT
clone size: -
D gene: -
J gene: TRBJ1-1
CDR3 length: 15
V gene: TRBV20-1

CDR3 protein: CAHSVDGNEQYF
CDR3 DNA: TGTGCCCACAGCGTGGATGGAAACGAGCAGTACTTC
clone size: -
D gene: -
J gene: TRBJ2-7
CDR3 length: 12
V gene: TRBV6-2/TRBV6-3

CDR3 protein: CASSLSDSTSYGYTF
CDR3 DNA: TGTGCCAGCAGCCTGTCTGACAGTACCTCCTATGGCTACACCTTC
clone size: -
D gene: -
J gene: TRBJ1-2
CDR3 length: 15
V gene: TRBV7-2

CDR3 protein: CASSLRQGGYGYTF
CDR3 DNA: TGTGCCAGCAGTTTGCGACAGGGCGGCTATGGCTACACCTTC
clone size: few
D gene: TRBD1
J gene: TRBJ1-2
CDR3 length: 14
V gene: TRBV12-3/TRBV12-4

CDR3 protein: CASSPGTQVSFNQPQHF
CDR3 DNA: TGTGCCAGCAGCCCCGGGACACAAGTTTCGTTTAATCAGCCCCAGCATTTT
clone size: -
D gene: -
J gene: TRBJ1-5
CDR3 length: 17
V gene: TRBV12-3/TRBV12-4

CDR3 protein: CSASISGGLGNTQYF
CDR3 DNA: TGCAGTGCTAGTATCAGCGGGGGCTTGGGTAATACGCAGTATTTT
clone size: few
D gene: TRBD2
J gene: TRBJ2-3
CDR3 length: 15
V gene: TRBV20-1

CDR3 protein: CASTLGVGTQYF
CDR3 DNA: TGTGCCAGCACCCTGGGGGTGGGTACGCAGTATTTT
clone size: few
D gene: -
J gene: TRBJ2-3
CDR3 length: 12
V gene: TRBV12-3/TRBV12-4

CDR3 protein: CATATGSNQPQHF
CDR3 DNA: TGTGCCACGGCGACAGGTAGCAATCAGCCCCAGCATTTT
clone size: -
D gene: -
J gene: TRBJ1-5
CDR3 length: 13
V gene: TRBV7-9

CDR3 protein: CASSQDVSFTYEQYF
CDR3 DNA: TGCGCCAGCAGCCAAGATGTGAGCTTTACCTACGAGCAGTACTTC
clone size: few
D gene: -
J gene: TRBJ2-7
CDR3 length: 15
V gene: TRBV4-1

CDR3 protein: CASSSPEDPGNQPQHF
CDR3 DNA: TGTGCCAGCAGCTCCCCGGAGGACCCGGGCAATCAGCCCCAGCATTTT
clone size: -
D gene: -
J gene: TRBJ1-5
CDR3 length: 16
V gene: TRBV7-9

CDR3 protein: CSVEGGGEQYF
CDR3 DNA: TGCAGCGTTGAAGGGGGGGGTGAGCAGTACTTC
clone size: few
D gene: TRBD2
J gene: TRBJ2-7
CDR3 length: 11
V gene: TRBV29-1

CDR3 protein: CASSEVEDGTDTQYF
CDR3 DNA: TGTGCCAGCAGTGAAGTGGAGGACGGCACAGATACGCAGTATTTT
clone size: -
D gene: -
J gene: TRBJ2-3
CDR3 length: 15
V gene: TRBV2

CDR3 protein: CASSLRQRGETEAFF
CDR3 DNA: TGTGCCAGCAGTTTAAGACAGAGGGGGGAAACTGAAGCTTTCTTT
clone size: -
D gene: -
J gene: TRBJ1-1
CDR3 length: 15
V gene: TRBV28

CDR3 protein: CASKLESREASNQPQHF
CDR3 DNA: TGTGCCAGCAAGTTGGAGAGCAGGGAGGCCAGCAATCAGCCCCAGCATTTT
clone size: few
D gene: -
J gene: TRBJ1-5
CDR3 length: 17
V gene: TRBV25-1